These 30 T cell receptor beta chains share one sample of origin, sequenced in a study of memory CD4+ T cells and cytomegalovirus serostatus. The sort gate was single viable CD3+CD4+CD8-CD45RO+ cells for memory CD4+ T cells. The data were produced by immunoSEQ multiplex PCR, yet TCRdb's version contains in-frame clones alone and is incomplete. This sample yields about 60,000 clones, of which 60% to 85% are seen a single time; approximately 0.53% belongs to the top ten. The sequencing sample was made of memory CD4+ T cells from blood. These receptors originate from an adult in good health and CMV-seronegative. Some clones in this sample may be carry-over from other donors' samples.

In its sample, this clone was seen a few times. The V and J genes are TRBV5-1 and TRBJ2-2; 9 positions agree with TRBD1. This CDR3 has 15 amino acids. Germline-derived CDR1 and CDR2 are SGHRS and YFSETQ. The J segment lost 4 bases and the V segment lost 6 bases, leaving 7 bases of the junction unmatched. CDR3 protein: CASKLQGAGTGELFF. The CDR3 coding sequence is TGCGCCAGCAAACTACAGGGGGCGGGCACCGGGGAGCTGTTTTTT.

The rearrangement links TRBV15 to TRBJ2-3; D possibly corresponds to TRBD1 (6 bases). V lost 5 bases to trimming and J lost 2 bases, with 17 bases between them. Germline V CDR1 and CDR2: LNHNV, YYDKDF (reference sequence). This CDR3 has 16 residues. The CDR3 coding sequence is TGTGCCACCAGCTTAGAGACAGGAGCCCTCACAGATACGCAGTATTTT. Translating it yields CATSLETGALTDTQYF.

This sequence joins TRBV5-4 and TRBJ1-2; D unclear. Germline V gene lookup returns CDR1 SGHNT and CDR2 YYREEE (reference sequence). CDR3 size: 17 residues. Trimming cost V 0 bases and J 5 bases, with 20 bases left between them. CDR3 loop: CASSLDPSRRRLYGYTF. As DNA, the CDR3 is TGTGCCAGCAGCTTGGATCCAAGCCGAAGAAGGCTATATGGCTACACCTTC.

In this sample, this clone turned up many times. This rearrangement joins TRBV27 to TRBJ1-2; the D is unclear. Germline assignment: CDR1 MNHEY and CDR2 SMNVEV (reference sequence). V was pared by 4 bases and J by 1 base, with 4 bases between. This CDR3 has 12 amino acids. The CDR3 loop reads CASSSYNYGYTF. CDR3 coding DNA: TGTGCCAGCAGTTCGTATAACTATGGCTACACCTTC.

This clone was seen a few times. DNA of the CDR3: TGTGCCAGCAGGGACGACAGGGGCAATAGCAATCAGCCCCAGCATTTT. It translates to CASRDDRGNSNQPQHF. The chain is built from TRBV2 and TRBJ1-5; 8 bases align to TRBD1. Trimming removed 6 bases from V and 0 bases from J; junction bases left unmatched: 7. From germline, CDR1 is SNHLY and CDR2 FYNNEI. The CDR3 runs 16 residues.

The table lists this clone with a count of one. The chain is built from TRBV7-2 and TRBJ2-3; D is perhaps TRBD1 or TRBD2 (5 bases each). The V and J ends lost 4 bases and 2 bases respectively, with 13 bases between them. The CDR3 runs to 15 residues. CDR1 and CDR2 (germline): SGHTA, FQGNSA. The CDR3 bases are TGTGCCAGCAGCTCAGGGCGGGCCTTCACAGATACGCAGTATTTT. Protein: CASSSGRAFTDTQYF. Complete variable domain (other parts from reference TRBV7-2 and TRBJ2-3): GAGVSQSPSNKVTEKGKDVELRCDPISGHTALYWYRQSLGQGLEFLIYFQGNSAPDKSGLPSDRFSAERTGGSVSTLTIQRTQQEDSAVYLCASSSGRAFTDTQYFGPGTRLTVL.

This sequence joins TRBV5-1 and TRBJ2-7, with a tentative D call TRBD2 (6 bases). This CDR3 contains 16 residues. The V and J ends lost 4 bases and 0 bases respectively, with 17 bases between them. Germline loops: CDR1 SGHRS, CDR2 YFSETQ. Here the CDR3 reads CASSKRGLRSSYEQYF. The CDR3, as DNA: TGCGCCAGCAGCAAACGTGGACTAAGAAGCTCCTACGAGCAGTACTTC.

The rearrangement uses TRBV7-8 and TRBJ1-6; D ambiguous. This CDR3 is 15 amino acids long. V was cut by 4 bases and J by 6 bases, with 13 bases left in between. The V gene's germline CDR1 is SGHVS and CDR2 FQNEAQ. The CDR3: CASSSLRGVNSPLHF. The CDR3 DNA is TGTGCCAGCAGCTCACTCAGAGGCGTTAATTCACCCCTCCACTTT.

The J gene is TRBJ1-2, the V gene TRBV6-1; possibly TRBD1 for D (6 bases). CDR1 MNHNS and CDR2 SASEGT come from the germline V gene. This CDR3 is 14 amino acids long. V gave up 7 bases and J gave up 4 bases, with 16 bases separating them. For the CDR3, the DNA is TGTGCCAGCATGGGGGGGGGCGTTAGCTATGGCTACACCTTC. This codes for CASMGGGVSYGYTF.

V usage is TRBV27 and J usage is TRBJ2-3; D gene uncertain. The CDR3 totals 17 residues. Germline assignment: CDR1 MNHEY and CDR2 SMNVEV (reference sequence). Trimming took 4 bases from V and 5 from J, leaving 22 bases between them. This chain's CDR3 is CASSSFLPPASLDTQYF. The CDR3 DNA follows: TGTGCCAGCAGTTCTTTCCTACCCCCCGCTAGTCTAGATACGCAGTATTTT.

The chain is built from TRBV5-6 and TRBJ2-1, with 12 nucleotides matching TRBD2. The CDR3 consists of 16 residues. Germline CDR1 SGHDT, CDR2 YYEEEE. Trimming cost V 3 bases and J 9 bases; bases outside gene matches: 10. The CDR3, as DNA: TGTGCCAGCAGCTCTCCGACTAGCGGGAGAGTCAGTGAGCAGTTCTTC. Residues: CASSSPTSGRVSEQFF. The full variable domain, in which reference TRBV5-6 and TRBJ2-1 provide the parts outside the CDR3, is DAGVTQSPTHLIKTRGQQVTLRCSPKSGHDTVSWYQQALGQGPQFIFQYYEEEERQRGNFPDRFSGHQFPNYSSELNVNALLLGDSALYLCASSSPTSGRVSEQFFGPGTRLTVL.

The chain employs TRBV5-1 and TRBJ2-3; possibly TRBD2 for D (5 bases). V was shortened by 3 bases and J by 9 bases, with 17 bases between the two germline ends. This CDR3 region has 14 residues. The germline gives CDR1 SGHRS, CDR2 YFSETQ. The CDR3 DNA is TGCGCCAGCAGCTCCTCGGCTCTCGGGGAGACGCAGTATTTT. It is translated as CASSSSALGETQYF.

The chain has TRBV5-1 and TRBJ2-1; D is ambiguous. V was clipped by 4 bases and J by 6 bases, with 17 bases between them. Germline CDR1 is SGHRS and CDR2 is YFSETQ. The CDR3 consists of 15 residues. The CDR3 is CASSPSVLRGNEQFF. The CDR3 DNA follows: TGCGCCAGCAGCCCTTCGGTCCTGCGTGGCAATGAGCAGTTCTTC.

This rearrangement joins TRBV28 to TRBJ1-1; D is undetermined. This CDR3 is built from 13 residues. The germline V gene has CDR1 MDHEN and CDR2 SYDVKM. Trimming left V 1 base short and J 9 bases short, with 12 bases between. Here the CDR3 reads CASSLFDPLKAFF. CDR3 DNA sequence: TGTGCCAGCAGTTTATTTGATCCGTTGAAAGCTTTCTTT.

The CDR3 region is CASSQDSGVGTEAFF. For the CDR3, the DNA is TGCGCCAGCAGCCAAGATTCAGGGGTGGGCACTGAAGCTTTCTTT. The gene calls are TRBV4-3 and TRBJ1-1, with TRBD1 as a possible D gene (6 bases). The CDR3 sequence is 15 residues long. Trimming took 0 bases from V and 4 from J, leaving 12 bases between them. Germline values: CDR1 LGHNA, CDR2 YSLEER.

The CDR3 nucleotides read TGTGCCAGCAGCCCAAGAGGGACCAAAAACATTCAGTACTTC. Translating gives CASSPRGTKNIQYF. The gene calls are TRBV7-2 and TRBJ2-4; D may be TRBD2 (5 bases). CDR3 length: 14 amino acids. Germline CDR1 SGHTA, CDR2 FQGNSA. V was pared by 5 bases and J by 2 bases, with 10 bases between.

The chain uses TRBV29-1 and TRBJ1-3, with 7 bases lining up with TRBD1. Germline assignment: CDR1 SQVTM and CDR2 ANQGSEA. The CDR3 sequence is 14 residues long. The V and J ends lost 7 bases and 3 bases, in that order; junction bases with no gene match: 9. In DNA, the CDR3 is TGCAGCGGGACAGGTGCCAGATATGGAAACACCATATATTTT. Translation gives CSGTGARYGNTIYF.

The rearrangement uses TRBV7-9 and TRBJ2-5; D gene unclear. The ends were cut back, 8 bases at V and 1 base at J, with 5 bases in the middle. The germline CDR1 and CDR2 sequences are SEHNR and FQNEAQ (reference sequence). This CDR3 is 11 amino acids long. CDR3 amino acids: CASSSQETQYF. The CDR3 DNA sequence: TGTGCCAGCTCTTCCCAAGAGACCCAGTACTTC.

The rearrangement uses TRBV30 and TRBJ2-3; 11 nucleotides line up with TRBD2. Germline V gene data show CDR1 as GTSNPN and CDR2 as SVGIG (reference sequence). Losses at the gene ends were 6 bases for V and 5 bases for J; bases not matched to a gene: 7. This CDR3 has 14 residues. CDR3 sequence: CACSVLAGVDTQYF. CDR3 DNA: TGTGCCTGCTCTGTACTAGCGGGAGTAGATACGCAGTATTTT.

This clone was seen a single time. This chain uses TRBV7-2 with TRBJ1-1; D gene unclear. V was cut by 4 bases and J by 4 bases, with 10 bases left in between. In germline, CDR1 is SGHTA, CDR2 FQGNSA. CDR3 length equals 13 residues. CDR3 loop: CASSYGVGTEAFF. The CDR3 DNA is TGTGCCAGCAGCTACGGGGTGGGCACTGAAGCTTTCTTT.

The rearrangement joins TRBV7-6 to TRBJ2-2; D unresolved. Deletions cut 0 bases from V and 4 bases from J, with 6 bases between. Germline lookup yields CDR1 SGHVS and CDR2 FNYEAQ. The CDR3 contains 14 residues. CDR3 residues: CASSLAQSTGELFF. As DNA, the CDR3 is TGTGCCAGCAGCTTAGCTCAGAGCACCGGGGAGCTGTTTTTT. Full variable domain (remainder filled in from reference TRBV7-6 and TRBJ2-2): GAGVSQSPRYKVTKRGQDVALRCDPISGHVSLYWYRQALGQGPEFLTYFNYEAQQDKSGLPNDRFSAERPEGSISTLTIQRTEQRDSAMYRCASSLAQSTGELFFGEGSRLTVL.

The genes are TRBV7-2 and TRBJ1-2; weak D call: TRBD1 (6 bases). Germline assignment: CDR1 SGHTA and CDR2 FQGNSA. Deletions cut 2 bases from V and 2 bases from J, with 9 bases between. The CDR3 is 14 amino acids. The CDR3 DNA follows: TGTGCCAGCAGCTTAAGCGGACAGAACTATGGCTACACCTTC. Encoded protein: CASSLSGQNYGYTF.

The V and J genes are TRBV15 and TRBJ1-2; no definite D call. CDR3 length equals 15 residues. The ends were cut back, 2 bases at V and 8 bases at J, with 18 bases in the middle. Germline CDR1 reads LNHNV; CDR2 reads YYDKDF (reference sequence). This CDR3 reads CATSRPDHLNKGYTF. The CDR3 region has the DNA TGTGCCACCAGCAGACCGGACCATCTCAACAAAGGCTACACCTTC.

J is TRBJ1-1 and V is TRBV10-3; 7 bases fit TRBD1. Trimming cost V 10 bases and J 0 bases; bases outside gene matches: 8. Germline loops: CDR1 ENHRY, CDR2 SYGVKD. The CDR3 length is 14 residues. The CDR3 is CATTRQGVNTEAFF. For the CDR3, the DNA is TGTGCCACCACGAGGCAGGGGGTGAACACTGAAGCTTTCTTT.

J is TRBJ2-7 and V is TRBV29-1, with D perhaps assigned TRBD1 or TRBD2 (5 bases each). This CDR3 is built from 11 residues. Per germline, CDR1 SQVTM and CDR2 ANQGSEA. The ends were cut back, 4 bases at V and 3 bases at J, with 7 bases in the middle. This chain's CDR3 is CSVGDGYEQYF. CDR3 bases: TGCAGCGTTGGGGACGGCTACGAGCAGTACTTC.

The gene calls are TRBV28 and TRBJ2-1; TRBD2 agrees at 7 bases. CDR1 and CDR2 (germline): MDHEN, SYDVKM. V dropped 4 bases and J dropped 5; count of bases not matched to a gene: 17. The CDR3 covers 18 residues. The CDR3 sequence: CASSSPDFWRERDNEQFF. The DNA for the CDR3 is TGTGCCAGCAGTTCCCCGGATTTTTGGCGGGAGAGGGACAATGAGCAGTTCTTC.

The CDR3 nucleotides are TGTGCCAGCAGGGAAGGGACAGGCGGTCAGCCCCAGCATTTT. Protein sequence: CASREGTGGQPQHF. The V gene is TRBV7-2, the J gene TRBJ1-5; 8 bases map to TRBD1. V was pared by 6 bases and J by 6 bases, with 7 bases of the junction left unmatched. Germline CDR1 reads SGHTA; CDR2 reads FQGNSA. There are 14 residues in the CDR3.

V and J are TRBV30 and TRBJ2-3, with 7 bases fitting TRBD2. The germline gives CDR1 GTSNPN, CDR2 SVGIG (reference sequence). Losses at the gene ends were 1 base for V and 0 bases for J; bases not matched to a gene: 4. This CDR3 region has 15 residues. The CDR3 DNA follows: TGTGCCTGGAGTGGACTAGCCCCTAGCACAGATACGCAGTATTTT. Its translation is CAWSGLAPSTDTQYF.

The rearrangement uses TRBV11-3 and TRBJ2-1; 7 nucleotides agree with TRBD2. The CDR3 is 13 amino acids. The V gene's germline CDR1 is SGHNT and CDR2 YENEEA. The trim removed 1 base at V and 9 bases at J, leaving 3 bases unmatched. CDR3 in DNA: TGTGCCAGCAGCTTAGTAGCGGGCGGTGAGCAGTTCTTC. Protein: CASSLVAGGEQFF.

Comment on this clone: A read error may account for a junction end that differs from germline. The gene calls are TRBV16 and TRBJ2-1; a weak D match, TRBD2 (6 bases). This CDR3 has 14 amino acids. Germline CDR1 is KGHSY and CDR2 is FQNENV. This chain's CDR3 is CASSQLNSEGLRVF. The CDR3, as DNA: TGTGCCAGCAGCCAATTGAACTCGGAGGGGTTAAGGGTCTTC.